What follows are 12 T cell receptor beta chains derived from one specimen sequenced in a study of cytomegalovirus exposure and HLA in healthy donors. PCR used 60 Vbeta primers and 13 Jbeta primers. Only in-frame clones appear in the TCRdb table, and some are missing; sequencing was by immunoSEQ multiplex PCR. Of 100,000 to 120,000 clones in the sample, over 65% were seen once. The specimen sequenced was PBMCs. Source of these receptors: a man in his thirties or forties in good health and CMV-seropositive.

The chain recombines TRBV4-1 with TRBJ1-1, with a possible D match to TRBD1 (5 bases). The CDR3 sequence is 15 residues long. Germline V gene sequence: CDR1 MGHRA, CDR2 YSYEKL. V was trimmed by 1 base and J by 1 base, leaving 10 bases between them. The CDR3: CASSQARTPNTEAFF. CDR3 nucleotide sequence: TGCGCCAGCAGCCAAGCGAGGACACCGAACACTGAAGCTTTCTTT.

The chain couples TRBV28 to TRBJ1-6; a possible D gene is TRBD1 (6 bases). Trimming removed 5 bases from V and 7 bases from J, with 21 bases in between. From germline, CDR1 is MDHEN and CDR2 SYDVKM. The CDR3 contains 17 residues. The CDR3 DNA follows: TGTGCCAGCAGTCCCTGGGGGGGGCGCCGAGGCAATTCACCCCTCCACTTT. It is translated as CASSPWGGRRGNSPLHF.

The chain is built from TRBV19 and TRBJ1-1, with 8 positions matching TRBD1. The V gene's germline CDR1 is LNHDA and CDR2 SQIVND (reference sequence). The junction had 4 bases not matched to a gene; V was cut back by 5 bases and J by 5 bases. The CDR3 has 13 amino acids. CDR3 in DNA: TGTGCCAGTAGTCGCAGGGGGCTGACTGAAGCTTTCTTT. Residues: CASSRRGLTEAFF.

The chain joins TRBV19 to TRBJ1-1, with 7 bases matching TRBD1. The CDR3 runs to 14 residues. V lost 5 bases, J lost 7 bases, and 10 bases stayed unmatched. The germline V gene has CDR1 LNHDA and CDR2 SQIVND (reference sequence). The CDR3 nucleotides are TGTGCCAGTAGTCCGACGACAGGGAGTAATGAAGCTTTCTTT. It is translated as CASSPTTGSNEAFF.

The chain recombines TRBV11-2 with TRBJ2-3; 10 bases map to TRBD2. The CDR3 is made up of 17 amino acids. After removal of 0 bases from V and 0 bases from J, the junction contained 3 bases not matched to a gene. The germline V gene has CDR1 SGHAT and CDR2 FQNNGV. As DNA, the CDR3 is TGTGCCAGCAGCTTAGAGGGACTAGCGATTAGCACAGATACGCAGTATTTT. Protein: CASSLEGLAISTDTQYF.

The chain carries TRBV9 and TRBJ2-3; 9 nucleotides align to TRBD1. Per germline, CDR1 SGDLS and CDR2 YYNGEE. The length of the CDR3 is 16 residues. J gave up 0 bases and V 4 bases, and 6 bases lay outside the gene matches. CDR3 nucleotides: TGTGCCAGCAGCCACCGGGACAGGGCAAGCACAGATACGCAGTATTTT. Its protein product is CASSHRDRASTDTQYF. The whole variable domain, filled in from reference TRBV9 and TRBJ2-3, reads DSGVTQTPKHLITATGQRVTLRCSPRSGDLSVYWYQQSLDQGLQFLIQYYNGEERAKGNILERFSAQQFPDLHSELNLSSLELGDSALYFCASSHRDRASTDTQYFGPGTRLTVL.

The CDR3: CASSSGTGGYPYGYTF. The DNA of the CDR3 is TGTGCCAGCAGCAGTGGGACAGGGGGCTACCCCTATGGCTACACCTTC. The chain links TRBV5-4 to TRBJ1-2; TRBD1 matches 12 bases. With V trimmed by 4 bases and J by 4 bases, 8 bases remained unmatched. This CDR3 has 16 amino acids. Germline CDR1 and CDR2: SGHNT and YYREEE (reference sequence).

This clone has just a few counts. The chain links TRBV9 to TRBJ2-7; 10 bases map to TRBD1. CDR1 is SGDLS, CDR2 YYNGEE, per germline. The CDR3 has 15 amino acids. After removal of 4 bases from V and 2 bases from J, the junction contained 6 bases not matched to a gene. The CDR3 spells CASSPRDRGTYEQYF. The CDR3 DNA is TGTGCCAGCAGCCCCCGGGACAGGGGAACCTACGAGCAGTACTTC.

The genes are TRBV9 and TRBJ1-1; D might be TRBD1 (6 bases). The V end was cut by 4 bases, the J end by 5 bases, with 18 bases between. The CDR3 consists of 15 residues. Looked up from germline, CDR1 is SGDLS and CDR2 is YYNGEE. CDR3 nucleotides: TGTGCCAGCAGCTCCCTCGCGGGGGGGCGTACTGAAGCTTTCTTT. As protein: CASSSLAGGRTEAFF.

The V call is TRBV30, the J call TRBJ1-6, with D perhaps matching TRBD1 (5 bases). Trimming took 5 bases from V and 7 from J, leaving 9 bases between them. From germline, CDR1 is GTSNPN and CDR2 SVGIG (reference sequence). This CDR3 is 12 amino acids long. CDR3 sequence (DNA): TGTGCCTGGGACAGCGGGAATTCACCCCTCCACTTT. The encoded protein is CAWDSGNSPLHF.

The rearrangement links TRBV4-2 to TRBJ2-6, with D possibly being TRBD1 (6 bases). This CDR3 has 16 amino acids. Between the trimmed V and J ends, which lost 4 bases and 1 base, there was a span of 11 bases. Germline assignment: CDR1 LGHNA and CDR2 YNFKEQ. In nucleotides, the CDR3 is TGTGCCAGCAGCCTCTTTACAGGGTCTGGGGCCAACGTCCTGACTTTC. Translating gives CASSLFTGSGANVLTF.

V usage is TRBV19 and J usage is TRBJ1-2; 8 bases agree with TRBD1. The CDR3 has 15 amino acids. The V gene's germline CDR1 is LNHDA and CDR2 SQIVND (reference sequence). V lost 4 bases to trimming and J lost 6 bases; unmatched junction nucleotides: 10. CDR3 in DNA: TGTGCCAGTAGTACGACAGGGGAGCTCAGTAATGGCTACACCTTC. Translated, it gives CASSTTGELSNGYTF.